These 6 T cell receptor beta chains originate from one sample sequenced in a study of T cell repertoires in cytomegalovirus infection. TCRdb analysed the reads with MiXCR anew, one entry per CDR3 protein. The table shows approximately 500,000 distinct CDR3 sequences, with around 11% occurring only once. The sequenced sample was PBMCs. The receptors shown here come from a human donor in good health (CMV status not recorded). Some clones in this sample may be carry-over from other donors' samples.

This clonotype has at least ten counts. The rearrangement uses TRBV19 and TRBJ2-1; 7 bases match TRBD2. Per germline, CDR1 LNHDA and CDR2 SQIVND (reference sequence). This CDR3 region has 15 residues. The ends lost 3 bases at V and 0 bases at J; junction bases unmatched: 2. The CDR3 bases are TGTGCCAGTAGTATGAGCGGGGCCTCCTACAATGAGCAGTTCTTC. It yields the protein CASSMSGASYNEQFF.

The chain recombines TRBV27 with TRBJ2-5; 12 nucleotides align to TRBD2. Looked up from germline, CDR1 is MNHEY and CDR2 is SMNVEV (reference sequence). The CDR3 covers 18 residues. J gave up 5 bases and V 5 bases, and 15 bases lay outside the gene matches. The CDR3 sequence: CASSRRALAGGPHETQYF. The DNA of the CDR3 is TGTGCCAGCAGTCGTCGGGCGCTAGCGGGAGGGCCGCACGAGACCCAGTACTTC.

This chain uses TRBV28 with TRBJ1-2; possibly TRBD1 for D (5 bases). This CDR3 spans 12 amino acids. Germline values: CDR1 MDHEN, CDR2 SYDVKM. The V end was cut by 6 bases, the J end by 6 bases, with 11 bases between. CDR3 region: CASRVRVNGYTF. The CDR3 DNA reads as TGTGCCAGCAGGGTCAGGGTTAATGGCTACACCTTC.

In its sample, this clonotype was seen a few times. CDR3 DNA: TGTGCCAGCAGCTTAGGGGGGCCACTCGCCGGGGAGCTGTTTTTT. Its translation is CASSLGGPLAGELFF. The chain employs TRBV7-6 and TRBJ2-2; maybe TRBD1 (6 bases). The CDR3 contains 15 residues. The germline CDR1 and CDR2 sequences are SGHVS and FNYEAQ. V was clipped by 1 base and J by 6 bases, with 12 bases between them.

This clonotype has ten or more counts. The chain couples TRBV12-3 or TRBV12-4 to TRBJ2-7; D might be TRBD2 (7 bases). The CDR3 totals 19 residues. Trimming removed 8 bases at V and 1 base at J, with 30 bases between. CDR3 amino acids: CASVPRRRVPGGPSYEQYF. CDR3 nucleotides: TGTGCCAGCGTCCCCCGGCGCCGGGTCCCCGGGGGGCCTTCCTACGAGCAGTACTTC.

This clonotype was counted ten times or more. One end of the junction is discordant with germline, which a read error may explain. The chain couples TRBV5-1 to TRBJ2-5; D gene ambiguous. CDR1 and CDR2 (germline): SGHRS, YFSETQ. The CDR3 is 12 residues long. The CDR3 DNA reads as TGTGCCAGCAGTTCGACCCAAGAGACCCAGTACTTC. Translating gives CASSSTQETQYF.